This TCR beta chain was documented in a study of blood T cells in healthy people across ages. Across the study: T cells yielded about one barcoded beta molecule per two cells through template switching.

V gave up 3 bases and J gave up 6 bases; unmatched junction bases: 7. The CDR3 is 15 amino acids. The germline gives CDR1 SGHRS, CDR2 YFSETQ. Sample-barcoded 5' priming and a J-beta primer mix drove a second PCR of about 6 to 12 cycles. Using its own MiXCR run on the 5' RACE reads, TCRdb lists one record per CDR3 protein. The data show roughly 800,000 distinct CDR3 sequences, with less than 70% seen just once and around 40% held by the top ten. Sequenced material: blood. This sequence joins TRBV5-1 and TRBJ2-1; 9 bases match TRBD2. This receptor was identified in a man older than 75 in good health. The CDR3 DNA is TGCGCCAGCAGCTCGGGACTAGCTACAGCCAATGAGCAGTTCTTC. As protein: CASSSGLATANEQFF.